The rows below give T cell receptor beta chains drawn from one sample of a study of shared clonotypes between healthy human individuals. Using immunoSEQ multiplex PCR, the repertoire was profiled, and TCRdb retains in-frame clones only, with some absent. The sample yields 2 million to 2.5 million clones, under 95% seen once. The sample taken for sequencing was naive CD4+ T cells from PBMCs. All receptors come from a man aged 18 to 30 in good health. Some clones in this sample may be carry-over from other donors' samples. The CDR3 runs from the conserved cysteine through the conserved F or W. A D gene is named only where the DNA matches it firmly.

j_gene | d_gene | v_gene | CDR3aa | CDR3nt
TRBJ1-1 | - | TRBV4-1 | CASSPRNPQNTEAFF | TGCGCCAGCAGCCCGCGGAATCCCCAGAACACTGAAGCTTTCTTT
TRBJ2-7 | TRBD2 | TRBV7-2 | CASQRTSGSYEQYF | TGTGCCAGCCAGAGGACTAGCGGGAGTTACGAGCAGTACTTC
TRBJ1-2 | TRBD1 | TRBV28 | CASSLHPGGLTRVNYGYTF | TGTGCCAGCAGTTTGCACCCAGGGGGCCTAACCCGTGTTAACTATGGCTACACCTTC
TRBJ1-5 | - | TRBV11-2 | CASSFWRNQPQHF | TGTGCCAGCAGCTTTTGGAGAAATCAGCCCCAGCATTTT
TRBJ2-7 | - | TRBV28 | CASSPSSYEQYF | TGTGCCAGCAGCCCCAGCTCCTACGAGCAGTACTTC
TRBJ2-1 | - | TRBV5-6 | CASSFRLGDYNEQFF | TGTGCCAGCAGCTTCCGACTAGGCGATTACAATGAGCAGTTCTTC
TRBJ2-5 | - | TRBV14 | CASSQVWAPKETQYF | TGTGCCAGCAGCCAAGTCTGGGCACCAAAAGAGACCCAGTACTTC
TRBJ2-7 | - | TRBV6-6 | CASSRQAYEQYF | TGTGCCAGCAGTCGGCAGGCTTACGAGCAGTACTTC
TRBJ1-2 | - | TRBV28 | CASSTFSGGRGYGYTF | TGTGCCAGCAGTACCTTCTCTGGGGGCAGGGGCTATGGCTACACCTTC
TRBJ2-4 | - | TRBV11-2 | CASSLDRAPSQAYF | TGTGCCAGCAGCTTAGATCGGGCGCCCAGTCAGGCGTACTTC
TRBJ2-1 | TRBD2 | TRBV7-2 | CASSLKLAEAYNEQFF | TGTGCCAGCAGCTTGAAACTAGCGGAGGCTTACAATGAGCAGTTCTTC
TRBJ2-3 | - | TRBV11-2 | CASSSQQGGSDTQYF | TGTGCCAGCAGCTCACAACAGGGCGGTTCAGATACGCAGTATTTT
TRBJ1-4 | - | TRBV28 | CASSFGGRTNEKLFF | TGTGCCAGCAGTTTTGGGGGGCGGACTAATGAAAAACTGTTTTTT
TRBJ2-1 | TRBD1 | TRBV27 | CASRDRGGNEQFF | TGTGCCAGCAGGGACAGGGGAGGAAATGAGCAGTTCTTC
TRBJ2-1 | - | TRBV7-2 | CASSLYMSSYNEQFF | TGTGCCAGCAGCTTATACATGAGCTCCTACAATGAGCAGTTCTTC
TRBJ1-5 | - | TRBV19 | CARQAPGVYQPQHF | TGTGCCAGACAGGCTCCAGGGGTTTATCAGCCCCAGCATTTT
TRBJ1-1 | - | TRBV7-9 | CASSFGTQGPGNTEAFF | TGTGCCAGCAGCTTCGGGACTCAAGGTCCGGGGAACACTGAAGCTTTCTTT
TRBJ1-3 | - | TRBV6-6 | CASSYPVLSSGNTIYF | TGTGCCAGCAGTTACCCGGTACTCAGCTCTGGAAACACCATATATTTT
TRBJ2-3 | - | TRBV4-1 | CASSQETADTQYF | TGCGCCAGCAGCCAAGAAACTGCAGATACGCAGTATTTT
TRBJ2-7 | TRBD1 | TRBV4-2 | CASSQDYGTGAYEQYF | TGTGCCAGCAGCCAAGATTATGGGACAGGAGCCTACGAGCAGTACTTC
TRBJ2-5 | - | TRBV15 | CATSRDLGGSRETQYF | TGTGCCACCAGCAGAGATTTAGGGGGTTCAAGGGAGACCCAGTACTTC
TRBJ2-3 | TRBD1 | TRBV5-8 | CASSLVGQADVGQYF | TGTGCCAGCAGCTTGGTGGGACAGGCTGACGTCGGGCAGTATTTT